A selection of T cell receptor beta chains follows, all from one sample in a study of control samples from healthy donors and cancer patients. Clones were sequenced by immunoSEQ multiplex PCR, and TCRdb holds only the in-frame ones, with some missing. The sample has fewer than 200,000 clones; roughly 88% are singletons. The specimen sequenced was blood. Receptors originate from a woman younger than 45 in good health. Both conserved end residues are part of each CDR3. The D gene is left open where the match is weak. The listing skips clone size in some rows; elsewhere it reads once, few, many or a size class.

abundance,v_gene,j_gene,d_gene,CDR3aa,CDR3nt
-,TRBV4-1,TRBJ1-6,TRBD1,CASSRDSNNSPLHF,TGCGCCAGCAGCCGGGACAGTAATAATTCACCCCTCCACTTT
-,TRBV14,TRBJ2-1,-,CASSLQRGNEQFF,TGTGCCAGCAGCCTACAGAGGGGGAATGAGCAGTTCTTC
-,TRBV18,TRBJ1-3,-,CASSPLPWSVLGNTIYF,TGTGCCAGCTCACCGCTTCCCTGGTCGGTCCTGGGAAACACCATATATTTT
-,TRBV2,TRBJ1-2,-,CASKGDEGGGYTF,TGTGCCAGCAAAGGAGACGAGGGCGGCGGCTACACCTTC
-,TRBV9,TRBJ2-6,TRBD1,CASSAGTGSGANVLTF,TGTGCCAGCAGCGCCGGGACAGGGAGCGGGGCCAACGTCCTGACTTTC
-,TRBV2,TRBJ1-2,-,CASSEGGPNYGYTF,TGTGCCAGCAGTGAAGGGGGTCCTAACTATGGCTACACCTTC
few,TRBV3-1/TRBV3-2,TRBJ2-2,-,CASTRGVYTGELFF,TGTGCCAGCACCCGGGGCGTTTACACCGGGGAGCTGTTTTTT
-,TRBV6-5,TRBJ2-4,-,CASRPLGAKNIQYF,TGTGCCAGCAGACCACTGGGGGCCAAAAACATTCAGTACTTC
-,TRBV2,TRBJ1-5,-,CASSESQNNQPQHF,TGTGCCAGCAGTGAAAGCCAGAACAATCAGCCCCAGCATTTT
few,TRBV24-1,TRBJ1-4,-,CATSAGPRHEKLFF,TGTGCCACCAGTGCCGGCCCGAGGCATGAAAAACTGTTTTTT
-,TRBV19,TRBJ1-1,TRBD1,CASSDLTGSTEAFF,TGTGCCAGTAGTGACTTGACAGGGAGCACTGAAGCTTTCTTT
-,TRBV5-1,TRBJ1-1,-,CASNEGGQNTEAFF,TGCGCCAGCAACGAGGGAGGACAGAACACTGAAGCTTTCTTT
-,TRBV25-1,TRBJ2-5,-,CASSEAAGFLLGGETQYF,TGTGCCAGCAGTGAAGCGGCAGGTTTCCTTTTAGGGGGAGAGACCCAGTACTTC
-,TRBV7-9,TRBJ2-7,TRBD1,CASSSTGVGSYEQYF,TGTGCCAGCAGCTCCACAGGGGTAGGGTCATACGAGCAGTACTTC
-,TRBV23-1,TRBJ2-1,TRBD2,CASSQGLAGGPGNEQFF,TGCGCCAGCAGTCAAGGACTAGCGGGAGGGCCGGGCAATGAGCAGTTCTTC
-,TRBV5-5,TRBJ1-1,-,CASSFGGATEAFF,TGTGCCAGCAGCTTCGGGGGGGCTACTGAAGCTTTCTTT
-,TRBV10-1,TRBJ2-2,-,CASSESRGNTGELFF,TGCGCCAGCAGTGAGTCGAGGGGCAACACCGGGGAGCTGTTTTTT
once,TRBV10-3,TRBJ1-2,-,CAISESAGDNYGYTF,TGTGCCATCAGTGAGTCAGCAGGGGATAACTATGGCTACACCTTC
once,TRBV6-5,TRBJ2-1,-,CASPRGVGDYNEQFF,TGTGCCAGCCCTCGAGGGGTAGGGGACTACAATGAGCAGTTCTTC
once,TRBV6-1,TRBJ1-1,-,CASSEGVEAFF,TGTGCCAGCAGTGAAGGAGTTGAAGCTTTCTTT
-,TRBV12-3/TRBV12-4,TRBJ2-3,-,CASSFGTDTQYF,TGTGCCAGCAGTTTCGGCACAGATACGCAGTATTTT
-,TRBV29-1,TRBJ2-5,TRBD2,CSGRGGELETQYF,TGCAGCGGCCGGGGGGGGGAGCTGGAGACCCAGTACTTC
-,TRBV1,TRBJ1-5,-,CTSNRASTSQPQHF,TGCACCAGCAACAGGGCCTCTACAAGTCAGCCCCAGCATTTT
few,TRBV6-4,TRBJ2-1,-,CASSDRGETNEQFF,TGTGCCAGCAGTGACAGGGGTGAAACTAATGAGCAGTTCTTC
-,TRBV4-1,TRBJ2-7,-,CASSHLLGAPYEQYF,TGCGCCAGCAGCCACCTCCTGGGGGCCCCCTACGAGCAGTACTTC
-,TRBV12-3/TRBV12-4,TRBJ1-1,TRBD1,CASSFPGGEAFF,TGTGCCAGCAGTTTTCCAGGGGGTGAAGCTTTCTTT
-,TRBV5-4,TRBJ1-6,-,CASSETGHNSPLHF,TGTGCCAGCTCAGAGACAGGACATAATTCACCCCTCCACTTT
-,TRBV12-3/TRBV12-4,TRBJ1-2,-,CASSALGYGYTF,TGTGCCAGCAGCGCTCTAGGGTATGGCTACACCTTC
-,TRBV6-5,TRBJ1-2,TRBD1,CASSYQDRVIDGYTF,TGTGCCAGCAGTTACCAGGACAGGGTAATAGATGGCTACACCTTC
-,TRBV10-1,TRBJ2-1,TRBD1,CASSESRTGSGGEQFF,TGCGCCAGCAGTGAGTCGAGGACAGGGTCAGGGGGTGAGCAGTTCTTC
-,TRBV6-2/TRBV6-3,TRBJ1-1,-,CASSNTGRWTEAFF,TGTGCCAGCAGTAACACAGGGCGGTGGACTGAAGCTTTCTTT
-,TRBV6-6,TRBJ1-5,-,CASSPGGIQPQHF,TGTGCCAGCAGTCCCGGGGGTATTCAGCCCCAGCATTTT
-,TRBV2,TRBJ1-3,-,CASSPTGQGNTIYF,TGTGCCAGCAGTCCTACAGGGCAAGGAAACACCATATATTTT
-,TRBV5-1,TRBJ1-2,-,CASSLNSGGYGYTF,TGCGCCAGCAGCTTGAATTCCGGGGGCTATGGCTACACCTTC
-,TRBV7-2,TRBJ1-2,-,CASSNRGENYGYTF,TGTGCCAGCAGCAATAGGGGGGAGAACTATGGCTACACCTTC
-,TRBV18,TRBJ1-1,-,CASSPGTTNTEAFF,TGTGCCAGCTCGCCCGGGACAACCAACACTGAAGCTTTCTTT
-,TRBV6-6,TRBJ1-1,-,CASSYSRSGGTEAFF,TGTGCCAGCAGTTACTCGAGGTCGGGCGGCACTGAAGCTTTCTTT
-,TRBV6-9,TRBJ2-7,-,CASRGEQYF,TGTGCCAGCAGGGGCGAGCAGTACTTC
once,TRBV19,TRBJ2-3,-,CASSPTQGGYDTQYF,TGTGCCAGTAGTCCCACCCAGGGAGGCTACGATACGCAGTATTTT
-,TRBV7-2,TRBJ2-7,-,CASSWAVRPYEQYF,TGTGCCAGCAGTTGGGCCGTGAGGCCCTACGAGCAGTACTTC
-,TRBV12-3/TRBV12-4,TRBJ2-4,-,CASSLGGVKYF,TGTGCCAGCAGTTTAGGAGGGGTGAAGTACTTC
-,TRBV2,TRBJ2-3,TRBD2,CASSLAGSTDTQYF,TGTGCCAGCAGTCTAGCGGGATCTACAGATACGCAGTATTTT
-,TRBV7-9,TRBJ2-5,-,CASSIGIKETQYF,TGTGCCAGCAGCATCGGGATCAAGGAGACCCAGTACTTC
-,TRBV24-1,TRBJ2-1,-,CATSDLGLALNEQFF,TGTGCCACCAGTGATTTAGGCCTAGCCTTGAATGAGCAGTTCTTC
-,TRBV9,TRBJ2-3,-,CASSVDISTDTQYF,TGTGCCAGCAGCGTGGACATTAGCACAGATACGCAGTATTTT
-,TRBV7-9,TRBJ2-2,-,CASNQGWGPGELFF,TGTGCCAGCAACCAAGGATGGGGCCCCGGGGAGCTGTTTTTT